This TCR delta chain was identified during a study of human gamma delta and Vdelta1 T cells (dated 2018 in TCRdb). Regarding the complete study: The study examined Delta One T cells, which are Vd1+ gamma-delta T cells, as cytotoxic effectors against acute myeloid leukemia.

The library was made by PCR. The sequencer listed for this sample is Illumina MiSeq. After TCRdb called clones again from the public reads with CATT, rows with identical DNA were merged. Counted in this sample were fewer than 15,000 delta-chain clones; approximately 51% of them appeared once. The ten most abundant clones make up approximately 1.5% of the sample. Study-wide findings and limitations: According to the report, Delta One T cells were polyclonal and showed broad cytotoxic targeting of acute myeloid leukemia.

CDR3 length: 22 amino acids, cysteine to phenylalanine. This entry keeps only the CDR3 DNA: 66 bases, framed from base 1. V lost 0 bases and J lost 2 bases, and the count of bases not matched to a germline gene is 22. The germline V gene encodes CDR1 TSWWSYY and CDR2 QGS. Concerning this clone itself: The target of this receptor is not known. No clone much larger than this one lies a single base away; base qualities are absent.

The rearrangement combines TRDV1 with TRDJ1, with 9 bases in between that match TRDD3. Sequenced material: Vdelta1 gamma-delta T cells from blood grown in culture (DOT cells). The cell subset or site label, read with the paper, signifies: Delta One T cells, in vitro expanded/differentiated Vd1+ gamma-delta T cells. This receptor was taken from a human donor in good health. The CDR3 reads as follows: CALGELRSGIDFTGGRTDKLIF. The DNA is TGTGCTCTTGGGGAACTGAGGTCGGGCATCGATTTTACTGGGGGACGAACCGATAAACTCATCTTT.